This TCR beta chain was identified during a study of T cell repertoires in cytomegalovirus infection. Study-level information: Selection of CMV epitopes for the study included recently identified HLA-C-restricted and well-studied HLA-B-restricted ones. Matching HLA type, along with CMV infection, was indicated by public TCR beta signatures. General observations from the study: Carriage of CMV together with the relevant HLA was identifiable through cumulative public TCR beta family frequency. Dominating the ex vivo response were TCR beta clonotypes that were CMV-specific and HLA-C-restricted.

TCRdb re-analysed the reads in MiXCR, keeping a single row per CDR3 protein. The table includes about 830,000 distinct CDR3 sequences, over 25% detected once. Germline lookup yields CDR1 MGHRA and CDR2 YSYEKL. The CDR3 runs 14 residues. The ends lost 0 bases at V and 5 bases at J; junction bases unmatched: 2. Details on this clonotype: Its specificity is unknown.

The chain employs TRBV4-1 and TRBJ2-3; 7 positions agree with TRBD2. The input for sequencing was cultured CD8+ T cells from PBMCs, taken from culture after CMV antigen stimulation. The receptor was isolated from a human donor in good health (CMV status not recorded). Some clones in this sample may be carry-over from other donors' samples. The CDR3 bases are TGCGCCAGCAGCCAAGAGGGGGGGGTAGATACGCAGTATTTT. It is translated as CASSQEGGVDTQYF.